The clone carrying this T cell receptor beta chain was seen ten or more times. Its antigen remains unidentified. TCRdb recomputed calls from the RT-PCR reads with MiXCR, one row per CDR3 protein. The repertoire holds roughly 650,000 distinct CDR3 sequences, with approximately 14% as singletons. The sample is drawn from a study of response to subunit inactivated influenza vaccine. Study conclusions and caveats: T cells newly recruited by each seasonal influenza vaccination are few, the authors suggested.

The source was PBMCs from blood, collected 14 days before vaccination. The TCR was taken from a man aged 45-60 years who received an inactivated influenza vaccine.

The CDR3 reads CASLARASLNEQFF. CDR3 in DNA: TGTGCCAGCCTCGCCCGGGCTAGTCTAAATGAGCAGTTCTTC. The V call is TRBV7-2, the J call TRBJ2-1; D not certain. Per the germline V gene, CDR1 is SGHTA and CDR2 is FQGNSA. CDR3 length: 14 residues. The germline V and J ends were trimmed by 8 bases and 7 bases, with 18 bases remaining between them.